This T cell receptor beta chain comes out of a study of T cell responses to AZD1222 COVID-19 vaccine (dated by TCRdb to the early 2020s). Background for the entire study: AZD1222 recipients given second doses at about 4 weeks or at about 12 weeks were pooled, since spike-specific TCR depth and breadth were not found to differ between the two schedules. TCR sequencing covered roughly 230 trial participants: 207 given two doses of AZD1222 and 26 given two doses of MenACWY control vaccine. Trial participants were enrolled into age subgroups of 18-55, 56-69 and 70-plus years, which contained 148, 28 and 57 TCR-sequenced participants, respectively.

Measured from the cysteine to the phenylalanine, the CDR3 is 13 residues long. The kept DNA is CDR3 alone, 39 bases in frame from the first base. In the germline V gene (reference sequence), CDR1 corresponds to WNHNN and CDR2 to SYGVQD. Clipping removes 8 bases from V and 5 bases from J, with 8 as the unmatched junction base count. The CDR3 regions of human TCRbeta chains were subjected to immunosequencing. The published analysis was carried out like this. TCRs in the repertoires were matched against a reference library of SARS-CoV-2-specific TCRs that had been generated with the MIRA antigen-specificity platform. Breadth meant the fraction of unique TCRs that were SARS-CoV-2-associated, whereas depth meant the fraction of total T cells that were SARS-CoV-2-associated. Using the MIRA data, every spike-specific TCR was mapped to the spike region that the TCR reacted to and assigned to either a CD4 or a CD8 class. Log10-transformed breadth and depth values were compared by one-way ANOVA with Sidak's multiple comparisons tests. This immuneACCESS table, as held by TCRdb, lists in-frame sequences with V and J called but not all clones. Of the missing ones, under half trace to an unresolved V gene in checked studies; the others have no known cause. For V, J and clone size, that table is used; D and trimming come from the DNA. Within this sample are 100,000 or so clones, with 90% to 95% of them counted one time only. The ten largest clones represent more than 2% of the sample.

Concerning this clone itself: There is no known antigen for this receptor. Qualities for individual bases were not recorded, and no much larger clone is one base off.

Broader findings and caveats from the paper: Because no day 14 peak-response samples were available, repertoires were characterized only after the peak T cell response. The 56-69-year group was small, and its depth increase did not reach significance, likely because of low power. Participants were mostly white British and included more females than males, and it was suggested by the authors that clonal diversity may have been underestimated. Only five or six AZD1222 recipients were SARS-CoV-2 seropositive at baseline, limiting conclusions about previously exposed vaccinees. After two AZD1222 doses, both the breadth and the depth of spike-specific TCRs were significantly higher than at day 0 and than in MenACWY recipients. CD4 TCRs associated with the vaccine covered the entire spike protein, and the dominant responses were in regions 160-218 and 743-854. Nearly half of unique spike-specific TCRs reportedly recognized epitopes outside regions mutated in the B.1.351 and B.1.1.7 variants.

This specimen's time point label, per the study, means: baseline before first vaccination. Vaccinee samples came from UK trials COV001 and COV002, including a single-blind randomized controlled phase 2/3 trial of AZD1222 (ChAdOx1 nCoV-19) in healthy adults. For TCRbeta chain sequencing, PBMC samples from trial participants were taken at day 0 and at day 28 after the second dose. The receptor comes from an adult in good health. This chain joins TRBV10-1 to TRBJ2-7; 8 middle bases align to TRBD1. Sample: peripheral blood, taken on day 0 of AZD1222 vaccination. The nucleotide sequence is given as TGCGCCAGCTCCCTGGACAGGGTAAACGAGCAGTACTTC. The encoded protein is CASSLDRVNEQYF.